This T cell receptor beta chain was found in a study of blood T cell repertoires in COVID-19. About the study: Sites in the United States, Italy and Spain provided acute and convalescent COVID-19 samples. Nucleic acid was either cDNA or gDNA, and it came from T cells, B-cell-depleted T cells, or PBMCs.

Original analysis: Reference gene primer amplification yielded estimated nucleated cell counts. Some clones are missing from TCRdb's copy, which holds only in-frame ones; the method was immunoSEQ multiplex PCR. That table is the source of V, J and clone size, and D and trimming were worked out from the DNA. Among over 75,000 clones, around four fifths were seen once, and the ten largest hold approximately 10%. This TCR derives from a human donor in a cohort sampled during active COVID-19. Sequenced sample: peripheral blood.

The CDR3 DNA is TGTGCCAGCAGCTTTGGATTTTACGGGCTAGCGGGAGGGTATGTCTACGAGCAGTACTTC. Translating it yields CASSFGFYGLAGGYVYEQYF. The V gene is TRBV7-8, the J gene TRBJ2-7; 12 bases line up with TRBD2. Trimming took 3 bases from V and 3 from J; bases not matched to a gene: 18. The CDR3 spans 20 residues. Looked up from germline, CDR1 is SGHVS and CDR2 is FQNEAQ.